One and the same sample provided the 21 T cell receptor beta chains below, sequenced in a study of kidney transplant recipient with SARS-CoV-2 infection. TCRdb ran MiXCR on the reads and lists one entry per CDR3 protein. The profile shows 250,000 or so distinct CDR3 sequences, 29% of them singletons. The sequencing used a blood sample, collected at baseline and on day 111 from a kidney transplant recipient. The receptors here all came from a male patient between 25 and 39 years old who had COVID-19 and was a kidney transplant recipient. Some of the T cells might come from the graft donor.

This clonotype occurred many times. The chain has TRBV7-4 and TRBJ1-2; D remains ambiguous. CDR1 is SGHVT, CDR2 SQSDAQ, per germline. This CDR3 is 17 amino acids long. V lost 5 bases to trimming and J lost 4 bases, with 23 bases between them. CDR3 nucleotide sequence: TGTGCCAGCAGCAACCTCCGTTCAGCTCGAAAGACCTATGGCTACACCTTC. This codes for CASSNLRSARKTYGYTF.

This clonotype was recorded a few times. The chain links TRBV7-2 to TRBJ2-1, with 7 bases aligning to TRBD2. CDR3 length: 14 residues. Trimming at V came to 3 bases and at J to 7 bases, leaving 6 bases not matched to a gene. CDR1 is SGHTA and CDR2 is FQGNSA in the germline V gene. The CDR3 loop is CASSLMRGGNEQFF. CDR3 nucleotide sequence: TGTGCCAGCAGCTTGATGCGGGGAGGGAATGAGCAGTTCTTC.

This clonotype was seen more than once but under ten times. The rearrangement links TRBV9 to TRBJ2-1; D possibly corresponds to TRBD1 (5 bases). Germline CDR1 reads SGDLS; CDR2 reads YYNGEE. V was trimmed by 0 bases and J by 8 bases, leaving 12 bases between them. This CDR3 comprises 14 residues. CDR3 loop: CASSVVSRDDEQFF. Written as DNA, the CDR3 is TGTGCCAGCAGCGTAGTTTCCAGGGATGATGAGCAGTTCTTC.

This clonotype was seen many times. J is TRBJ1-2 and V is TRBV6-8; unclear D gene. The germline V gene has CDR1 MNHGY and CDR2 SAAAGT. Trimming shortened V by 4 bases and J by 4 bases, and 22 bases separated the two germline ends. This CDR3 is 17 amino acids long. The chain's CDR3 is CASSCMLRSRKTYGYTF. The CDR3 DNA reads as TGTGCCAGCAGTTGCATGTTACGCTCTAGAAAGACCTATGGCTACACCTTC.

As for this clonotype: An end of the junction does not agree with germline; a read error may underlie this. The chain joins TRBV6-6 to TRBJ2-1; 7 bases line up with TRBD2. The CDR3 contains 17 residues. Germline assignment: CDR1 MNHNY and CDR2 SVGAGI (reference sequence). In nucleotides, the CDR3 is TGTACCAGCAGACGAGCTAGCGGACACAGCTCCTACAATGAGCAGTTCTTC. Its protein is CTSRRASGHSSYNEQFF.

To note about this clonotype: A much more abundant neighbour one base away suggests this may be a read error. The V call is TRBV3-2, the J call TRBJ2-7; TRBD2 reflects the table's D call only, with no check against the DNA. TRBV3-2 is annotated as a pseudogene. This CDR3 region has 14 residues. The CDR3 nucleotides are TGTGTCAGCAGCCCCGCGGCGGGAGTCTACGAGCAGTACTTC. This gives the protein CVSSPAAGVYEQYF.

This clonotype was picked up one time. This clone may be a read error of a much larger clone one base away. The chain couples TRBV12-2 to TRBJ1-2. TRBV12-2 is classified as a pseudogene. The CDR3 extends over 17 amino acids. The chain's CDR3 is CASRRNRTPRETYGYTF. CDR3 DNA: TGTGCAAGTCGCCGGAATAGGACTCCACGAGAGACCTATGGCTACACCTTC.

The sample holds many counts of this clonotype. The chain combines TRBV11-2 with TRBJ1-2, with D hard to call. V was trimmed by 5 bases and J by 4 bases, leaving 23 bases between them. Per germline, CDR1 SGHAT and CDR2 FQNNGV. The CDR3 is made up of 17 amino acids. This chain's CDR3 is CASSATPTSRKTYGYTF. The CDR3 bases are TGTGCCAGCAGCGCCACTCCAACAAGCAGAAAGACCTATGGCTACACCTTC.

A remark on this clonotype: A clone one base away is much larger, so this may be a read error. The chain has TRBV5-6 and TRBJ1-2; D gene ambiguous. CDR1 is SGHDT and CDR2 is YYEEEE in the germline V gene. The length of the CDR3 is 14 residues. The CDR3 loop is CANSLGARPVGATF. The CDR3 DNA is TGTGCCAACAGCTTGGGTGCCAGGCCAGTTGGTGCCACCTTC.

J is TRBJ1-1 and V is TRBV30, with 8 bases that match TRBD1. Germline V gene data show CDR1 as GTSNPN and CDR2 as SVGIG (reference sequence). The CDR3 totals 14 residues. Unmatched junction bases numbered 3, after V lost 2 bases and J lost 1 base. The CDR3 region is CAWSRDRGNTEAFF. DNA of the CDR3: TGTGCCTGGAGTCGCGACAGGGGGAACACTGAAGCTTTCTTT.

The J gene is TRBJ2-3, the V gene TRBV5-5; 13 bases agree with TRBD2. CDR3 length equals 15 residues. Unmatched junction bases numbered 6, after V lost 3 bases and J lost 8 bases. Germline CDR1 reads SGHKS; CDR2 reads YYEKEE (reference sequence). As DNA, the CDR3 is TGTGCCAGCAGCTCACTAGCGGGAGGGTCGGGTACGCAGTATTTT. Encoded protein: CASSSLAGGSGTQYF.

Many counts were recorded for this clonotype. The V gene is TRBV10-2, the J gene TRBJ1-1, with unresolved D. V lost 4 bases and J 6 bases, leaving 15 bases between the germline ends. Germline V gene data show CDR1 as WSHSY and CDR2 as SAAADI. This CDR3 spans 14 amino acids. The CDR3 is CASSVNWARAEAFF. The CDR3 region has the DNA TGCGCCAGCAGTGTCAATTGGGCGAGAGCTGAAGCTTTCTTT.

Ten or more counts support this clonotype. The chain's CDR3 is CASSFPGGDKAYGYTF. The DNA of the CDR3 is TGTGCCAGCAGCTTCCCCGGGGGGGATAAGGCCTATGGCTACACCTTC. The rearrangement uses TRBV7-9 and TRBJ1-2, with D perhaps matching TRBD1 (5 bases). Germline-derived CDR1 and CDR2 are SEHNR and FQNEAQ (reference sequence). V was trimmed by 3 bases and J by 4 bases, leaving 18 bases between them. The CDR3 length is 16 residues.

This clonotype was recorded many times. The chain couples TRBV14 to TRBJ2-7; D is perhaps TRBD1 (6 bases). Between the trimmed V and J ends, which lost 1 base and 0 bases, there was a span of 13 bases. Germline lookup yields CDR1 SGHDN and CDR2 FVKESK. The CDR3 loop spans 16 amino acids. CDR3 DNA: TGTGCCAGCAGCCAAGTTTGGGGGCCAGACTCCTACGAGCAGTACTTC. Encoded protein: CASSQVWGPDSYEQYF. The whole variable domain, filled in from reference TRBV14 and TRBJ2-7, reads EAGVTQFPSHSVIEKGQTVTLRCDPISGHDNLYWYRRVMGKEIKFLLHFVKESKQDESGMPNNRFLAERTGGTYSTLKVQPAELEDSGVYFCASSQVWGPDSYEQYFGPGTRLTVT.

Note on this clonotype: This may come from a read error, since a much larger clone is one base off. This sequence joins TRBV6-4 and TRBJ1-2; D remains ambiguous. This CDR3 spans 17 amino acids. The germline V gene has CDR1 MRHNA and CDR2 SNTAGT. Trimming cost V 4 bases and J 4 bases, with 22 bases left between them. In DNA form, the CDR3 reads TGTGCCAGCAGTGTATGGAGCCCACACGGAAAGACCTATGGCTACACCTTC. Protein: CASSVWSPHGKTYGYTF.

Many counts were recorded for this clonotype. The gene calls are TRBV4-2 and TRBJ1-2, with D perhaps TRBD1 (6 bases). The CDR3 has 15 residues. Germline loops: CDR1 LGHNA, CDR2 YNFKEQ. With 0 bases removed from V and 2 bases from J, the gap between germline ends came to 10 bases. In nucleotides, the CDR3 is TGTGCCAGCAGCCAAGATGGGACATCAAACTATGGCTACACCTTC. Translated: CASSQDGTSNYGYTF.

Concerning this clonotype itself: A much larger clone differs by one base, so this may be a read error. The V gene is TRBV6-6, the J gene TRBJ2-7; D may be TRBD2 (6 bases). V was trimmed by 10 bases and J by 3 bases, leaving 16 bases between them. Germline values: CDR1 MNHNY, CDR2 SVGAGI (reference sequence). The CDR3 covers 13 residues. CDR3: CANSLGTGYEQYF. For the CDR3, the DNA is TGTGCCAACAGCCTAGGGACTGGCTACGAGCAGTACTTC.

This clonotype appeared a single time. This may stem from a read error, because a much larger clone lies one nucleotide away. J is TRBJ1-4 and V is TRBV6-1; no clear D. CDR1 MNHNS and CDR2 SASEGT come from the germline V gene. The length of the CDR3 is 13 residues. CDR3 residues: CASSERVEEKPFF. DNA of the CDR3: TGTGCCAGCAGTGAAAGGGTCGAGGAAAAACCGTTTTTT.

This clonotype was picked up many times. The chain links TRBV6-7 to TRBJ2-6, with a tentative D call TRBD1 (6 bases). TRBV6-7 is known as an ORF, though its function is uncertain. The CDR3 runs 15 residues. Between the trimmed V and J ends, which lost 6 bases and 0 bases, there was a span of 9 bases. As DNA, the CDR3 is TGTGCCAGCAGCTTGGACAGCTCTGGGGCCAACGTCCTGACTTTC. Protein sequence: CASSLDSSGANVLTF.

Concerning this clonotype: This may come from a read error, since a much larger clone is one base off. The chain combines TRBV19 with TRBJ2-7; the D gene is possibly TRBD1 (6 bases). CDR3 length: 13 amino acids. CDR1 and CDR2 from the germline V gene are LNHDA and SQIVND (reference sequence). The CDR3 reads CANSFGRGYEQYF. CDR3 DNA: TGTGCCAATAGTTTCGGAAGGGGGTACGAGCAGTACTTC.

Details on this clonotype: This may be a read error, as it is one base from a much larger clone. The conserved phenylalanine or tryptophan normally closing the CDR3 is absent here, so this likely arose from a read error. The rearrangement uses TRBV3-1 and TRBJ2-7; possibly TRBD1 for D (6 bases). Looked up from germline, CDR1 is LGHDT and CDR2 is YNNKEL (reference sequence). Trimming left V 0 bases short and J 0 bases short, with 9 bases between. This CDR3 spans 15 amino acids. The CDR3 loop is CASSQERGFSYEQYL. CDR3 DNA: TGTGCCAGCAGCCAAGAGAGGGGGTTCTCCTACGAGCAGTACCTC.